Sequencing of this T cell receptor beta chain was carried out in a study of T cell repertoires in cytomegalovirus infection. As for the study in general: Recently identified HLA-C-restricted CMV epitopes and well-studied HLA-B-restricted CMV epitopes were used by the study. CMV infection and matching HLA type were both indicated by public TCR beta signatures.

Notes on the study in general: Of the TCR beta families, the public ones yielded a cumulative frequency that identified carriers of CMV plus the relevant HLA. It was HLA-C-restricted CMV-specific TCR beta clonotypes that dominated the response ex vivo.

This clonotype occurred a few times. The antigen remains undetermined. TCRdb re-called the reads with MiXCR, one entry per CDR3 protein. The sample has around 710,000 distinct CDR3 sequences, about 27% seen once. The CDR3 loop spans 14 amino acids. The V end lost 10 bases, the J end lost 2 bases, and 15 bases lay between the germline ends. CDR1 and CDR2 from the germline V gene are MNHEY and SVGAGI. The rearrangement joins TRBV6-5 to TRBJ1-5, with D unclear. This specimen was cultured CD8+ T cells from PBMCs, taken from culture after CMV antigen stimulation. The TCR sequence derives from a human donor in good health (CMV status not recorded). Some clones in this sample may be carry-over from other donors' samples. The CDR3 protein is CATQDPRGNQPQHF. The CDR3 DNA reads TGTGCCACCCAGGACCCCCGGGGCAATCAGCCCCAGCATTTT.